This section outlines one T cell receptor (beta chain) sequence together with its context. The data were obtained in a study of Ad26.COV2.S vaccination and SARS-CoV-2 variants. From germline, CDR1 is SEHNR and CDR2 FQNEAQ (reference sequence). CDR3 size: 17 residues. V lost 3 bases to trimming and J lost 5 bases; unmatched junction nucleotides: 14. Treatment of the sample: about 20 received Ad26.COV2.S at low or high dose, single or two shots; 5 received placebo; per-sample allocation not given. The samples date from day 63 after the first vaccine or placebo injection. Assay: immunoSEQ multiplex PCR; the TCRdb copy retains only in-frame clones and omits some. The sample lists about 350,000 clones, 88% occurring once.

Sequenced material: peripheral blood, taken in a trial of Ad26.COV2.S vaccine versus placebo. The chain carries TRBV7-9 and TRBJ1-1, with 8 bases fitting TRBD1. The sequence came from a person between 18 and 60 years old who received the Ad26.COV2.S COVID-19 vaccine or a placebo. The DNA for the CDR3 is TGTGCCAGCAGCTTGGCGGGACAGGATGGGCCCAGGACTGAAGCTTTCTTT. It encodes CASSLAGQDGPRTEAFF.